The 29 T cell receptor beta chains below were found in one sample sequenced in a study of PD-L1 blockade in urothelial cancer. Time point described: pretreatment peripheral blood. The data were produced by immunoSEQ multiplex PCR, yet TCRdb's version contains in-frame clones alone and is incomplete. This table holds more than 40,000 clones, 82% found once. Sequences were derived from PBMCs, sampled around atezolizumab (anti-PD-L1) treatment. The receptors here all came from a man aged 50 to 59 with urothelial cancer.

V and J are TRBV9 and TRBJ2-7; TRBD2 matches at 9 bases. After removal of 0 bases from V and 5 bases from J, the junction contained 6 bases not matched to a gene. CDR1 and CDR2 (germline): SGDLS, YYNGEE. The CDR3 contains 15 residues. This CDR3 is CASSVGAGGFDEQYF. The CDR3 nucleotides are TGTGCCAGCAGCGTAGGAGCGGGAGGCTTTGACGAGCAGTACTTC.

V is TRBV9 and J is TRBJ1-1, with a tentative D call TRBD1 (5 bases). In germline, CDR1 is SGDLS, CDR2 YYNGEE. The CDR3 length is 15 residues. The V gene lost 4 bases and the J gene lost 4 bases, with 17 bases spanning the gap. The CDR3: CASSYYSGGTTEAFF. The CDR3 DNA follows: TGTGCCAGCAGCTATTACAGCGGCGGGACCACTGAAGCTTTCTTT.

The chain is built from TRBV19 and TRBJ2-1; a possible D gene is TRBD2 (6 bases). Trimming took off 6 bases at V and 0 bases at J, with 12 bases between the two ends. The germline V gene encodes CDR1 LNHDA and CDR2 SQIVND (reference sequence). The CDR3 length is 15 residues. The CDR3 region is CASRRSGSSYNEQFF. The CDR3 DNA is TGTGCCAGTAGGCGTAGCGGATCCTCCTACAATGAGCAGTTCTTC.

The chain has TRBV29-1 and TRBJ2-3; possibly TRBD1 for D (6 bases). This CDR3 has 11 amino acids. Germline V gene data show CDR1 as SQVTM and CDR2 as ANQGSEA. The ends were cut back, 7 bases at V and 6 bases at J, with 11 bases in the middle. The CDR3 sequence: CSGNRADTQYF. CDR3 sequence (DNA): TGCAGCGGCAACAGGGCGGATACGCAGTATTTT.

The chain carries TRBV18 and TRBJ2-1; a weak D match, TRBD1 (6 bases). Trimming removed 10 bases from V and 4 bases from J, with 23 bases in between. The CDR3 has 16 residues. Germline loops: CDR1 KGHSH, CDR2 LQKENI. The CDR3 DNA follows: TGTGCCACCCTACAGAGACGGGACACCATTTACAATGAGCAGTTCTTC. Translation gives CATLQRRDTIYNEQFF.

The chain couples TRBV11-2 to TRBJ1-2; 8 bases are shared with TRBD1. The CDR3 spans 15 residues. The junction had 7 bases not matched to a gene; V was cut back by 3 bases and J by 4 bases. CDR1 and CDR2 (germline): SGHAT, FQNNGV. The chain's CDR3 is CASSLPGQASYGYTF. For the CDR3, the DNA is TGTGCCAGCAGCTTGCCGGGACAGGCTAGCTATGGCTACACCTTC.

The chain carries TRBV21-1 and TRBJ2-1; the table calls TRBD2, which could not be checked here. TRBV21-1 is termed a pseudogene. The CDR3 sequence is 16 residues long. CDR3 in amino acids: CASSKDDGRDANEQFF. Here the CDR3 DNA reads TGTGCCAGCAGCAAAGATGACGGGAGGGATGCCAATGAGCAGTTCTTC.

V gene TRBV7-9 combines with J gene TRBJ1-2; D not resolved. The CDR3 loop spans 13 amino acids. V lost 5 bases, J lost 2 bases, and 9 bases lay in between. Germline V CDR1 and CDR2: SEHNR, FQNEAQ (reference sequence). The CDR3 is CASSPTSNYGYTF. The CDR3 DNA is TGTGCCAGCAGCCCGACTTCAAACTATGGCTACACCTTC.

This rearrangement joins TRBV7-8 to TRBJ2-2; D gene unclear. CDR3 length: 14 residues. The V end was cut by 2 bases, the J end by 4 bases, with 8 bases between. Germline lookup yields CDR1 SGHVS and CDR2 FQNEAQ. CDR3 protein: CASSLNLGTGELFF. The CDR3 nucleotides read TGTGCCAGCAGCTTAAACCTCGGCACCGGGGAGCTGTTTTTT.

A single count supports this clone. The V call is TRBV7-2, the J call TRBJ1-6; the D gene is possibly TRBD1 (5 bases). CDR1 and CDR2 (germline): SGHTA, FQGNSA. Trimming cost V 5 bases and J 11 bases, with 19 bases left between them. The CDR3 totals 15 residues. In DNA, the CDR3 is TGTGCCAGCAGCCTTAGCGGGGCAGGGAGGACACCCCTCCACTTT. Its protein is CASSLSGAGRTPLHF.

V gene TRBV4-1 combines with J gene TRBJ2-7; perhaps TRBD2 as D (5 bases). Trimming pared 0 bases from V and 5 bases from J, leaving 11 bases between. Germline CDR1 is MGHRA and CDR2 is YSYEKL. The CDR3 has 14 residues. CDR3 bases: TGCGCCAGCAGCCAAGACCCAACTAGGGACGAGCAGTACTTC. As protein: CASSQDPTRDEQYF.

The chain employs TRBV7-9 and TRBJ2-3; D possibly corresponds to TRBD1 (6 bases). Between the trimmed V and J ends, which lost 1 base and 2 bases, there was a span of 7 bases. Germline V gene sequence: CDR1 SEHNR, CDR2 FQNEAQ (reference sequence). This CDR3 comprises 14 residues. The CDR3 DNA follows: TGTGCCAGCAGCTTAGGGGGGCCCACAGATACGCAGTATTTT. Its protein is CASSLGGPTDTQYF.

The V call is TRBV15, the J call TRBJ1-1; no clear D gene. Between the trimmed V and J ends, which lost 4 bases and 6 bases, there was a span of 21 bases. CDR1 is LNHNV, CDR2 YYDKDF, per germline (reference sequence). The CDR3 is 16 amino acids. The CDR3, as DNA: TGTGCCACCAGCACACGAAATTTGGCCACGGGGTCTGAAGCTTTCTTT. It codes for CATSTRNLATGSEAFF.

This chain joins TRBV19 and TRBJ1-2; the D gene is possibly TRBD1 (6 bases). V lost 7 bases and J lost 8, with 14 bases in between. Germline loops: CDR1 LNHDA, CDR2 SQIVND (reference sequence). The CDR3 is 12 amino acids. The CDR3 loop reads CASNNRGYGYTF. In DNA form, the CDR3 reads TGTGCCAGTAACAATAGGGGGTACGGCTACACCTTC. Based on the CDR3 plus reference TRBV19 and TRBJ1-2, the full variable domain is DGGITQSPKYLFRKEGQNVTLSCEQNLNHDAMYWYRQDPGQGLRLIYYSQIVNDFQKGDIAEGYSVSREKKESFPLTVTSAQKNPTAFYLCASNNRGYGYTFGSGTRLTVV.

The chain uses TRBV7-2 and TRBJ2-7, with D unclear. Between the trimmed V and J ends, which lost 5 bases and 3 bases, there was a span of 17 bases. CDR1 is SGHTA and CDR2 is FQGNSA in the germline V gene. This CDR3 is built from 15 residues. The CDR3 bases are TGTGCCAGCAGCCCCCTGAGCTATGCCCTCTACGAGCAGTACTTC. Translated, it gives CASSPLSYALYEQYF.

The chain is built from TRBV2 and TRBJ2-3; possible D gene TRBD2, 5 bases. V lost 3 bases to trimming and J lost 0 bases, with 16 bases between them. Germline assignment: CDR1 SNHLY and CDR2 FYNNEI. The CDR3 covers 17 residues. The CDR3 DNA reads TGTGCCAGCAGTGAGATCGATTATTGGACTAGCACAGATACGCAGTATTTT. This gives the protein CASSEIDYWTSTDTQYF. Variable domain in full (rest from reference TRBV2 and TRBJ2-3): EPEVTQTPSHQVTQMGQEVILRCVPISNHLYFYWYRQILGQKVEFLVSFYNNEISEKSEIFDDQFSVERPDGSNFTLKIRSTKLEDSAMYFCASSEIDYWTSTDTQYFGPGTRLTVL.

The CDR3 is CASSAPPTGNYGYTF. In DNA, the CDR3 is TGTGCCAGCAGCGCGCCACCTACAGGGAACTATGGCTACACCTTC. The chain combines TRBV9 with TRBJ1-2, with a possible D match to TRBD1 (6 bases). V was pared by 3 bases and J by 2 bases, with 14 bases between. Per the germline V gene, CDR1 is SGDLS and CDR2 is YYNGEE. The CDR3 spans 15 residues.

The genes are TRBV27 and TRBJ1-6; a possible D gene is TRBD1 (5 bases). This CDR3 spans 17 amino acids. The germline V and J ends were trimmed by 2 bases and 0 bases, with 11 bases remaining between them. Germline V gene sequence: CDR1 MNHEY, CDR2 SMNVEV (reference sequence). This CDR3 is CASSLHGTGSYNSPLHF. The CDR3 DNA reads TGTGCCAGCAGTTTACACGGGACTGGCTCCTATAATTCACCCCTCCACTTT.

This clone was seen once. The chain has TRBV7-2 and TRBJ1-4, with D uncertain. CDR1 SGHTA and CDR2 FQGNSA come from the germline V gene. The germline V and J ends were trimmed by 5 bases and 7 bases, with 14 bases remaining between them. The CDR3 covers 14 residues. In DNA form, the CDR3 reads TGTGCCAGCAGCCTGTCGGGTGGAGGTGAAAAACTGTTTTTT. This codes for CASSLSGGGEKLFF.

The J gene is TRBJ1-2, the V gene TRBV28; 9 bases agree with TRBD1. Germline assignment: CDR1 MDHEN and CDR2 SYDVKM. This CDR3 comprises 15 residues. V shed 0 bases, J shed 4 bases, and the junction held 3 bases outside the gene matches. The CDR3 loop reads CASSLWGQGLYGYTF. CDR3 DNA sequence: TGTGCCAGCAGTTTATGGGGACAGGGCCTCTATGGCTACACCTTC.

This clone was seen only once. The rearrangement joins TRBV7-8 to TRBJ2-1; TRBD2 aligns across 12 bases. The V gene end was trimmed by 5 bases and the J gene end by 2 bases; junction bases not matched to a gene: 4. This CDR3 has 16 amino acids. Germline loops: CDR1 SGHVS, CDR2 FQNEAQ. The CDR3 region has the DNA TGTGCCAGCAGCGGACTAGCGGGGCCGACCTACAATGAGCAGTTCTTC. Amino acid sequence: CASSGLAGPTYNEQFF.

The chain uses TRBV11-2 and TRBJ1-5; weak D call: TRBD1 (5 bases). The germline V gene encodes CDR1 SGHAT and CDR2 FQNNGV. Trimming pared 1 base from V and 10 bases from J, leaving 8 bases between. The CDR3 runs 12 residues. CDR3 sequence reads: CASSLGQGPQHF. The DNA of the CDR3 is TGTGCCAGCAGCTTAGGGCAGGGTCCCCAGCATTTT.

The rearrangement joins TRBV7-8 to TRBJ1-5; D is possibly TRBD1 (6 bases). The length of the CDR3 is 17 residues. Germline assignment: CDR1 SGHVS and CDR2 FQNEAQ. V lost 6 bases to trimming and J lost 0 bases, with 18 bases between them. CDR3 nucleotides: TGTGCCAGCAGGGGACCGGGACAAATCGGTAGCAATCAGCCCCAGCATTTT. Its translation: CASRGPGQIGSNQPQHF.

This clone was found a few times. The same CDR3 can be traced to other DNA sequences in this sample. The chain joins TRBV19 to TRBJ2-1; perhaps TRBD2 as D (6 bases). This CDR3 is built from 11 residues. The ends were cut back, 3 bases at V and 9 bases at J, with 6 bases in the middle. From germline, CDR1 is LNHDA and CDR2 SQIVND (reference sequence). The CDR3 sequence: CASSMGGEQFF. The CDR3 DNA reads TGTGCCAGTAGTATGGGGGGTGAGCAGTTCTTC.

V gene TRBV6-1 combines with J gene TRBJ2-7, with a tentative D call TRBD2 (5 bases). V was trimmed by 3 bases and J by 3 bases, leaving 18 bases between them. The CDR3 has 16 residues. Germline-derived CDR1 and CDR2 are MNHNS and SASEGT. The CDR3 spells CASSETYAGQNYEQYF. The CDR3 coding sequence is TGTGCCAGCAGTGAGACATACGCGGGCCAAAACTACGAGCAGTACTTC.

This chain uses TRBV11-2 with TRBJ1-2, with D uncertain. Trimming took 5 bases from V and 0 from J, leaving 10 bases between them. This CDR3 has 14 residues. In germline, CDR1 is SGHAT, CDR2 FQNNGV. The CDR3 loop is CASSPRYPNYGYTF. The CDR3 bases are TGTGCCAGCAGCCCCCGGTACCCTAACTATGGCTACACCTTC.

This clone was seen once. The genes are TRBV5-1 and TRBJ1-1; unclear D gene. Germline-derived CDR1 and CDR2 are SGHRS and YFSETQ. This CDR3 has 13 amino acids. The V gene lost 3 bases and the J gene lost 3 bases, with 9 bases spanning the gap. The CDR3 DNA is TGCGCCAGCAGCTCTTGGGGAGACACTGAAGCTTTCTTT. The encoded protein is CASSSWGDTEAFF.

This clone showed up just once. The chain couples TRBV14 to TRBJ2-1; 9 bases line up with TRBD1. CDR1 is SGHDN and CDR2 is FVKESK in the germline V gene. The V gene end was trimmed by 4 bases and the J gene end by 6 bases; junction bases not matched to a gene: 7. The CDR3 is 15 amino acids. CDR3 nucleotide sequence: TGTGCCAGCAGCCTACCCGGGACAGGGTCCAATGAGCAGTTCTTC. Protein product: CASSLPGTGSNEQFF.

The chain has TRBV6-1 and TRBJ1-3; no clear D. The CDR3 spans 16 residues. The ends were cut back, 3 bases at V and 4 bases at J, with 16 bases in the middle. The germline V gene has CDR1 MNHNS and CDR2 SASEGT. The chain's CDR3 is CASSDPTSPAGNTIYF. CDR3 DNA: TGTGCCAGCAGTGATCCTACGAGTCCCGCAGGAAACACCATATATTTT.